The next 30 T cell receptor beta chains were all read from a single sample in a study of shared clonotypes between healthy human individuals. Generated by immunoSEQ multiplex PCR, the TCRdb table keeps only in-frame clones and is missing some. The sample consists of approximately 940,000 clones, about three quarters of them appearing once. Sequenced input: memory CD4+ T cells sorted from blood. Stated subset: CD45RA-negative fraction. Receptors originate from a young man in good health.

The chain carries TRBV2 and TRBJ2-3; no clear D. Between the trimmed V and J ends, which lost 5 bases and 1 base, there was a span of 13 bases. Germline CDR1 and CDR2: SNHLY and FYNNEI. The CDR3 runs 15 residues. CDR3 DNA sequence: TGTGCCAGCAGTTTTAGCATTGCAGGCACAGATACGCAGTATTTT. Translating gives CASSFSIAGTDTQYF.

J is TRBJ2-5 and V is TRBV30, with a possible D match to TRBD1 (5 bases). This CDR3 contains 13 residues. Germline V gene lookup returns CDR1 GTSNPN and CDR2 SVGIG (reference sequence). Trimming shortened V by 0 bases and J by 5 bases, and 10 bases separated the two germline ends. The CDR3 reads CAWSVGQRETQYF. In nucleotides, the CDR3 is TGTGCCTGGAGTGTAGGACAAAGGGAGACCCAGTACTTC.

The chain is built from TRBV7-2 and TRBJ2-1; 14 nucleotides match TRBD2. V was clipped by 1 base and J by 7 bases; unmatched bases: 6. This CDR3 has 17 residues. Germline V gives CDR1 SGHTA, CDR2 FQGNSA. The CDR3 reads CASSLDPGLAGGNEQFF. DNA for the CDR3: TGTGCCAGCAGCTTAGACCCCGGACTAGCGGGAGGTAATGAGCAGTTCTTC.

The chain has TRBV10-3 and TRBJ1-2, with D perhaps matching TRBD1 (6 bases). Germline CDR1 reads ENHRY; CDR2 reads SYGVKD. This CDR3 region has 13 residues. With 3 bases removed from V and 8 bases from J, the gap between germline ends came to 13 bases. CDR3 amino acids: CAISELGAWGYTF. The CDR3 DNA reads TGTGCCATCAGTGAACTGGGGGCCTGGGGCTACACCTTC.

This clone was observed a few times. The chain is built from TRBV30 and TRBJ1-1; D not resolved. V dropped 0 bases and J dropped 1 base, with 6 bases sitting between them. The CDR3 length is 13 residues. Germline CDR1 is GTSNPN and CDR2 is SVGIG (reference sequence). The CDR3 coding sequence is TGTGCCTGGAGTGTATGGGGGAACACTGAAGCTTTCTTT. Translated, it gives CAWSVWGNTEAFF.

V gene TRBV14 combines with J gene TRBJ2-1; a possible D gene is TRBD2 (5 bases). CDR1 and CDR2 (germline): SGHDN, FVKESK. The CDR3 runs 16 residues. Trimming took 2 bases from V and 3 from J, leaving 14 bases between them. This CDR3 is CASSQISSGFYNEQFF. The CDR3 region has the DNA TGTGCCAGCAGCCAAATATCATCGGGGTTCTACAATGAGCAGTTCTTC.

CDR3 sequence reads: CASSFGQGRPGANVLTF. Here the CDR3 DNA reads TGTGCCAGCAGTTTTGGACAGGGAAGACCTGGGGCCAACGTCCTGACTTTC. V gene TRBV28 combines with J gene TRBJ2-6; 8 bases align to TRBD1. The length of the CDR3 is 17 residues. V trimming: 3 bases; J trimming: 2 bases; junction bases outside the gene matches: 6. Germline V CDR1 and CDR2: MDHEN, SYDVKM.

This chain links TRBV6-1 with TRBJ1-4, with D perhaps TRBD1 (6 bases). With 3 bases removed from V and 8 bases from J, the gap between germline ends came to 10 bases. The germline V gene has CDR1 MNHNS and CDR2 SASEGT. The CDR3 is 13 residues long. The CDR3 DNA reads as TGTGCCAGCAGTGATCTGCAGGGGGAAAAACTGTTTTTT. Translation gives CASSDLQGEKLFF.

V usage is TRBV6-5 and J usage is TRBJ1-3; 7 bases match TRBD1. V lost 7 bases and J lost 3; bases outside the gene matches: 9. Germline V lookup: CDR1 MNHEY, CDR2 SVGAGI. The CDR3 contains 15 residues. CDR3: CASKNRGSGGNTIYF. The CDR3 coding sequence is TGTGCCAGCAAAAACAGGGGCTCAGGTGGAAACACCATATATTTT.

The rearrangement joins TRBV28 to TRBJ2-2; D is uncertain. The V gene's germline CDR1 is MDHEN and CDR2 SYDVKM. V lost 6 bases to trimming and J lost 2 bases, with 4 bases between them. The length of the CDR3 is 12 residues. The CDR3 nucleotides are TGTGCCAGCAGACTCAACACCGGGGAGCTGTTTTTT. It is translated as CASRLNTGELFF.

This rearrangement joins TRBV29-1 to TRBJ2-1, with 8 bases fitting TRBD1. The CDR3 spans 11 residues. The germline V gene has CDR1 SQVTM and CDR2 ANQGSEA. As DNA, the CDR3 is TGCGTTGGACAGGGCCACAATGAGCAGTTCTTC. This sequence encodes CVGQGHNEQFF.

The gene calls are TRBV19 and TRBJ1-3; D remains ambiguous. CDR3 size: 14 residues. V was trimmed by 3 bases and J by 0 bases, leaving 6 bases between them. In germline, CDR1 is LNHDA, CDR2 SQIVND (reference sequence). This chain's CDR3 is CASSIRNSGNTIYF. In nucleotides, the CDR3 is TGTGCCAGTAGTATCAGGAACTCTGGAAACACCATATATTTT.

The CDR3 loop reads CSVGTGTGASYGYTF. CDR3 sequence (DNA): TGCAGCGTTGGGACCGGGACAGGGGCCTCCTATGGCTACACCTTC. The chain joins TRBV29-1 to TRBJ1-2, with 10 positions matching TRBD1. Unmatched junction bases numbered 9, after V lost 4 bases and J lost 4 bases. This CDR3 contains 15 residues. CDR1 and CDR2 (germline): SQVTM, ANQGSEA.

Here the CDR3 reads CASSLQGQSNQPQHF. Written as DNA, the CDR3 is TGCGCCAGCAGCTTGCAGGGCCAGTCCAATCAGCCCCAGCATTTT. The chain employs TRBV5-1 and TRBJ1-5, with TRBD1 as a possible D gene (5 bases). Germline CDR1 SGHRS, CDR2 YFSETQ. The CDR3 is made up of 15 amino acids. Between the trimmed V and J ends, which lost 1 base and 3 bases, there was a span of 11 bases.

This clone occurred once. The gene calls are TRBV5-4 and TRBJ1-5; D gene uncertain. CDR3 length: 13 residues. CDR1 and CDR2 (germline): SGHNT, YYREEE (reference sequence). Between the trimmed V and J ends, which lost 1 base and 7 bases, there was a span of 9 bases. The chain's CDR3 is CASSLSPTQPQHF. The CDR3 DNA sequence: TGTGCCAGCAGCTTGTCGCCCACCCAGCCCCAGCATTTT.

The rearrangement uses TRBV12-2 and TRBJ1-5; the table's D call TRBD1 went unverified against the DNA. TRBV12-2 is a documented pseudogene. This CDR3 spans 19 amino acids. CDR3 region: CASRSILAGTGYSNQPQHF. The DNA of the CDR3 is TGTGCAAGTCGCTCAATATTGGCCGGGACAGGATATAGCAATCAGCCCCAGCATTTT.

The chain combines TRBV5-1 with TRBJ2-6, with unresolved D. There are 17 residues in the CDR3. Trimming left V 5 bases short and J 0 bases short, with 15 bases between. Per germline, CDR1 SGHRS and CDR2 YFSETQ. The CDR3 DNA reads TGCGCCAGCAGTAGTCAAACGGGCCTCTCTGGGGCCAACGTCCTGACTTTC. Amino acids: CASSSQTGLSGANVLTF.

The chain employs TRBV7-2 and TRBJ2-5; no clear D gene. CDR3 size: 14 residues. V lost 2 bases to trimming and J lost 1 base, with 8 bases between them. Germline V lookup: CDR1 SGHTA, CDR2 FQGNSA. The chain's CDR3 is CASSLLQFQETQYF. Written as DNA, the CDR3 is TGTGCCAGCAGCTTACTACAGTTCCAAGAGACCCAGTACTTC.

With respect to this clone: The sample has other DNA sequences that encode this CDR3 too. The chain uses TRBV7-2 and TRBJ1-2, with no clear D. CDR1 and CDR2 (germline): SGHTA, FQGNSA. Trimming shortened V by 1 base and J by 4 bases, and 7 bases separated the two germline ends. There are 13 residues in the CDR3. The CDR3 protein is CASSLEGGYGYTF. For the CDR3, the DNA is TGTGCCAGCAGCTTAGAGGGTGGCTATGGCTACACCTTC.

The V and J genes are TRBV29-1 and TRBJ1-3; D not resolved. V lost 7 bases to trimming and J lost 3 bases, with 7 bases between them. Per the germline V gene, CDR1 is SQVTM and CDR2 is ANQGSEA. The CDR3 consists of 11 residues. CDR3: CSARLGNTIYF. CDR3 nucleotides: TGCAGCGCTAGACTTGGAAACACCATATATTTT.

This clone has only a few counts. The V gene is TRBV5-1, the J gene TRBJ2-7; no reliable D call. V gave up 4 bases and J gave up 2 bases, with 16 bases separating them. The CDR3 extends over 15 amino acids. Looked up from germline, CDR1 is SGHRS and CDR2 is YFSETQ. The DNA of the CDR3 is TGCGCCAGCAGCCCGAACACAGTCGTTCCCTACGAGCAGTACTTC. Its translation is CASSPNTVVPYEQYF.

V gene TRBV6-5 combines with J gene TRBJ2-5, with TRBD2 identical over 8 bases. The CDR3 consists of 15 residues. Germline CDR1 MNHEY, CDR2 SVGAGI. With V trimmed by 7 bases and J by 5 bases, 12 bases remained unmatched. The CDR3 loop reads CASTGGGTRGETQYF. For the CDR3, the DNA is TGTGCCAGCACAGGCGGGGGGACCCGTGGGGAGACCCAGTACTTC.

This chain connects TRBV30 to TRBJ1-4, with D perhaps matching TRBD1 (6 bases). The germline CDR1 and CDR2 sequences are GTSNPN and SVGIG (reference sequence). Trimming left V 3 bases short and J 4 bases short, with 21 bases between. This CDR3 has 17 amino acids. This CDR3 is CAWSPMGGGKNNEKLFF. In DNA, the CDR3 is TGTGCCTGGAGCCCAATGGGGGGCGGGAAAAATAATGAAAAACTGTTTTTT.

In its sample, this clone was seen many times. CDR3 in DNA: TGCGCCAGCAGGGGGGCCGGGACAGGAATTAATGAGCAGTTCTTC. The encoded protein is CASRGAGTGINEQFF. The V call is TRBV5-1, the J call TRBJ2-1; TRBD1 aligns across 8 bases. After removal of 5 bases from V and 7 bases from J, the junction contained 11 bases not matched to a gene. Germline assignment: CDR1 SGHRS and CDR2 YFSETQ. This CDR3 has 15 amino acids. The variable domain in full, with the rest retrieved from reference TRBV5-1 and TRBJ2-1, is KAGVTQTPRYLIKTRGQQVTLSCSPISGHRSVSWYQQTPGQGLQFLFEYFSETQRNKGNFPGRFSGRQFSNSRSEMNVSTLELGDSALYLCASRGAGTGINEQFFGPGTRLTVL.

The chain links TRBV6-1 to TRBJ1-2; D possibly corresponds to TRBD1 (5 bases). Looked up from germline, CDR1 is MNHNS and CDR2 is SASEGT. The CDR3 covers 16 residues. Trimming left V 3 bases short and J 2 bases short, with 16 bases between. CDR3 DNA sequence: TGTGCCAGCAGTGATTCGGGGACCCGGGGGAACTATGGCTACACCTTC. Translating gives CASSDSGTRGNYGYTF.

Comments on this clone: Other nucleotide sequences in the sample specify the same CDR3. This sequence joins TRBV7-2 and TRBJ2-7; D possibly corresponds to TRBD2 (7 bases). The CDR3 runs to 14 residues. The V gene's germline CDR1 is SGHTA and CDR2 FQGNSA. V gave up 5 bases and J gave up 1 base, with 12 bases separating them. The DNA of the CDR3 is TGTGCCAGCAGCCTTGGGAGGGGGTCCTACGAGCAGTACTTC. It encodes CASSLGRGSYEQYF.

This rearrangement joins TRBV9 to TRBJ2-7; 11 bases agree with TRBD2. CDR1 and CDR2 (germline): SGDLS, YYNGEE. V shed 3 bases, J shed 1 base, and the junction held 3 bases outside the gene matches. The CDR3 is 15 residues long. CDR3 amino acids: CASSGGLADSYEQYF. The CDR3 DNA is TGTGCCAGCAGCGGGGGACTAGCGGATTCCTACGAGCAGTACTTC.

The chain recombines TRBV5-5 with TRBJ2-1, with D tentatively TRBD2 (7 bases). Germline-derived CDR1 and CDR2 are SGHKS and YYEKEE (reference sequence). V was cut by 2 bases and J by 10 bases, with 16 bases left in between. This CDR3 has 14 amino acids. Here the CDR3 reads CASSFLRGPGEQFF. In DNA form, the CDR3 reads TGTGCCAGCAGCTTTTTGCGGGGGCCCGGGGAGCAGTTCTTC.

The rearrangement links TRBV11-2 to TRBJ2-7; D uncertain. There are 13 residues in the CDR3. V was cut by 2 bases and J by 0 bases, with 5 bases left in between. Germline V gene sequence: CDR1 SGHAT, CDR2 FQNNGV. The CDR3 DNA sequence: TGTGCCAGCAGCTTACGTACCTCCTACGAGCAGTACTTC. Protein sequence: CASSLRTSYEQYF.

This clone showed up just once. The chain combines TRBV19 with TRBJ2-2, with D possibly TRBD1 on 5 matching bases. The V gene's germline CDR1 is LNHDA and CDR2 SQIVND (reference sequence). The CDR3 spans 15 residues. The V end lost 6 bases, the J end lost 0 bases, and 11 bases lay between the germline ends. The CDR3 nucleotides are TGTGCCAGTAGACCACAGGCCTCGAACACCGGGGAGCTGTTTTTT. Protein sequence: CASRPQASNTGELFF.